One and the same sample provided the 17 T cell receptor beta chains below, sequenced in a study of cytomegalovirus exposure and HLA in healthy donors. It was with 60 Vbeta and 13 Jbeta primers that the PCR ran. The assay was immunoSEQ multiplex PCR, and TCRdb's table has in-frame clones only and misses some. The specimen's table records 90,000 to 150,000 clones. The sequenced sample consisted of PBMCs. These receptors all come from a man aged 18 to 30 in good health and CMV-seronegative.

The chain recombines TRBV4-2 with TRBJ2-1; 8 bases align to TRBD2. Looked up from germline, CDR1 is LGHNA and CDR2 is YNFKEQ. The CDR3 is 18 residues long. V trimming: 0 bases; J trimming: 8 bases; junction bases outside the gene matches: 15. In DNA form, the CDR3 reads TGTGCCAGCAGCCAAGATCGGGCTAGCGGGCCTTTGGGCTATGAGCAGTTCTTC. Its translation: CASSQDRASGPLGYEQFF.

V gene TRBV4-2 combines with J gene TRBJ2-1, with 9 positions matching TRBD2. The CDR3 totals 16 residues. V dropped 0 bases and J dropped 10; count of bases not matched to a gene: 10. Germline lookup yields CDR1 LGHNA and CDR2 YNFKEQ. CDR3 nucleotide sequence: TGTGCCAGCAGCCAAGAGAATGCGGGAGGGCCTCAAGAGCAGTTCTTC. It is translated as CASSQENAGGPQEQFF.

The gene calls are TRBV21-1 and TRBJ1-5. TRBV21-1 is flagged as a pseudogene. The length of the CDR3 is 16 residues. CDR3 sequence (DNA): TGTGCCAGCAGCAAAGAAAACCGCCCAACTTGGCAGCCCCAGCATTTT. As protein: CASSKENRPTWQPQHF.

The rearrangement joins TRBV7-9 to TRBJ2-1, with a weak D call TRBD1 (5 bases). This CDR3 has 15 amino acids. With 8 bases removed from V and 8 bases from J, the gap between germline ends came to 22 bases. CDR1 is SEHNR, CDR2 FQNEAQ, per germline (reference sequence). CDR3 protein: CASHDADSDFDEQFF. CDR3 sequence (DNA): TGTGCCAGCCACGACGCAGACAGTGATTTCGATGAGCAGTTCTTC.

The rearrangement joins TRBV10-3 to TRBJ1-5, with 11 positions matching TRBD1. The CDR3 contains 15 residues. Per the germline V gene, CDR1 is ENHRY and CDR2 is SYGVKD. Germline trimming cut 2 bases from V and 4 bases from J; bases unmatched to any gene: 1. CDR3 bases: TGTGCCATCAGTGAGAGGGACAGGGGGAATCAGCCCCAGCATTTT. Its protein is CAISERDRGNQPQHF.

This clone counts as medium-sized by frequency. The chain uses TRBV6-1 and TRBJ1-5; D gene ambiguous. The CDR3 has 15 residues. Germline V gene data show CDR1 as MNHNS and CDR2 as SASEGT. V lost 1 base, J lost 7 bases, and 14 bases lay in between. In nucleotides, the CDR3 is TGTGCCAGCAGTGAAGAGGCGGCAGGAGGACAGCCCCAGCATTTT. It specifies CASSEEAAGGQPQHF.

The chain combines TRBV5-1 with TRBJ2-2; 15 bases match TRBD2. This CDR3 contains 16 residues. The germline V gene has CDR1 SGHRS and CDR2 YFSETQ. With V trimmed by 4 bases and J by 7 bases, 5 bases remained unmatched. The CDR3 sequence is CASSRTSGGAVGELFF. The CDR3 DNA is TGCGCCAGCAGCAGGACTAGCGGGGGGGCCGTCGGGGAGCTGTTTTTT.

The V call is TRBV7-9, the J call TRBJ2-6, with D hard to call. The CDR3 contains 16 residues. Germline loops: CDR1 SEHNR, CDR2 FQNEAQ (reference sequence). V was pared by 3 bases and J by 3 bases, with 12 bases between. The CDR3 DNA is TGTGCCAGCAGCTTCGGTTCGGTTGGTGGGGCCAACGTCCTGACTTTC. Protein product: CASSFGSVGGANVLTF.

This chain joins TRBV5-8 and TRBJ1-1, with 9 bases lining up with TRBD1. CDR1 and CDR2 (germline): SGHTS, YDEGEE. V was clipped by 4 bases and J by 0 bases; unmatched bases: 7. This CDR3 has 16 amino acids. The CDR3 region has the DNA TGTGCCAGCAGCCTAGGGACAGGGAGGTTGAACACTGAAGCTTTCTTT. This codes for CASSLGTGRLNTEAFF. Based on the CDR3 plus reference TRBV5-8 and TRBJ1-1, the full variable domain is EAGVTQSPTHLIKTRGQQATLRCSPISGHTSVYWYQQALGLGLQFLLWYDEGEERNRGNFPPRFSGRQFPNYSSELNVNALELEDSALYLCASSLGTGRLNTEAFFGQGTRLTVV.

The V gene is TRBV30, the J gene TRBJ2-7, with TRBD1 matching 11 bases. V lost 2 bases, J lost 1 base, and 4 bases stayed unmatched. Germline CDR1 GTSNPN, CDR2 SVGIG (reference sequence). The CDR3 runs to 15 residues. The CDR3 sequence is CAWSLGQGASYEQYF. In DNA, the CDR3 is TGTGCCTGGAGTCTAGGACAGGGGGCTTCCTACGAGCAGTACTTC.

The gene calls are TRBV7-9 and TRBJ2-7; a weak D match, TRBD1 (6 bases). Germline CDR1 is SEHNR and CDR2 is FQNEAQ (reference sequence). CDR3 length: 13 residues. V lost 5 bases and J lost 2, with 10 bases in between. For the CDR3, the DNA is TGTGCCAGCAGCGCAGGGACACCCTACGAGCAGTACTTC. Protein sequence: CASSAGTPYEQYF. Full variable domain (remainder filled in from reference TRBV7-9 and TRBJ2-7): DTGVSQNPRHKITKRGQNVTFRCDPISEHNRLYWYRQTLGQGPEFLTYFQNEAQLEKSRLLSDRFSAERPKGSFSTLEIQRTEQGDSAMYLCASSAGTPYEQYFGPGTRLTVT.

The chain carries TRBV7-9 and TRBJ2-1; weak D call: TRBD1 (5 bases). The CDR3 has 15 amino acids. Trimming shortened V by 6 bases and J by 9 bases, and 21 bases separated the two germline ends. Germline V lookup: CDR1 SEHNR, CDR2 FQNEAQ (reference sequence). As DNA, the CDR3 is TGTGCCAGCAGACATCCTAGGATGGGGCACGGTGAGCAGTTCTTC. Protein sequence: CASRHPRMGHGEQFF.

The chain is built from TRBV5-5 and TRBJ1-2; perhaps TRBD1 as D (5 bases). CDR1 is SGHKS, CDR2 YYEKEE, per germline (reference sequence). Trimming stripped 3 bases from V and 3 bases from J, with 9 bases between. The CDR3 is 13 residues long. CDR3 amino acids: CASSSGLHYGYTF. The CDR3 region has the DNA TGTGCCAGCAGCTCGGGACTGCACTATGGCTACACCTTC. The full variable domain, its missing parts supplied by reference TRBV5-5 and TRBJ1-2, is DAGVTQSPTHLIKTRGQQVTLRCSPISGHKSVSWYQQVLGQGPQFIFQYYEKEERGRGNFPDRFSARQFPNYSSELNVNALLLGDSALYLCASSSGLHYGYTFGSGTRLTVV.

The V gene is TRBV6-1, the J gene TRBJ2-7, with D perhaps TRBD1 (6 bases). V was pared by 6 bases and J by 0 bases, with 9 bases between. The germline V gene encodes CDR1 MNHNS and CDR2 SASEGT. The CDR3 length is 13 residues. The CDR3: CASSKTGSYEQYF. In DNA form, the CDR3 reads TGTGCCAGCAGCAAGACAGGCTCCTACGAGCAGTACTTC.

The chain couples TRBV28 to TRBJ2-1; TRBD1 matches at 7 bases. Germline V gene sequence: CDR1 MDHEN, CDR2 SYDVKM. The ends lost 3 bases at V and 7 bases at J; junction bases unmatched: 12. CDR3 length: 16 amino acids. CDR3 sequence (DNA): TGTGCCAGCAGTTTCCCGAACAGGGGTTTCTCGAATGAGCAGTTCTTC. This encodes CASSFPNRGFSNEQFF. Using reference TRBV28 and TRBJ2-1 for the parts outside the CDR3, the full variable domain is DVKVTQSSRYLVKRTGEKVFLECVQDMDHENMFWYRQDPGLGLRLIYFSYDVKMKEKGDIPEGYSVSREKKERFSLILESASTNQTSMYLCASSFPNRGFSNEQFFGPGTRLTVL.

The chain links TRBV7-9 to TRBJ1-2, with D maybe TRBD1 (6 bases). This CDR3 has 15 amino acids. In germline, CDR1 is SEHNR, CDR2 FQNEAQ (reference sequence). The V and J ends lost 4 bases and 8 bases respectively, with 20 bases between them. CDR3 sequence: CASSYLTTGSMGYTF. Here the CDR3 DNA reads TGTGCCAGCAGCTATCTAACAACAGGGTCTATGGGCTACACCTTC.

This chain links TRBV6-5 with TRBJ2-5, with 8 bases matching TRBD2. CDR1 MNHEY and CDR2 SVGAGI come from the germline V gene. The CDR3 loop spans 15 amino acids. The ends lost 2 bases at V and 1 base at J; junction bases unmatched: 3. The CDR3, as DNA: TGTGCCAGCAGTTACACGGGAGGGGTCCAAGAGACCCAGTACTTC. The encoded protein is CASSYTGGVQETQYF.